This T cell receptor (beta chain) came from a study of neurological immune-mediated disorders. TCRdb ran MiXCR on the 5' RACE reads and lists one entry per CDR3 protein. The table includes 20,000 to 25,000 distinct CDR3 sequences, around 9.3% detected once. This clonotype was found many times. This CDR3 contains 16 residues. V lost 0 bases and J lost 4, with 18 bases in between. Germline CDR1 and CDR2: DFQATT and SNEGSKA (reference sequence). This receptor was taken from a woman in her sixties with HTLV-1-associated myelopathy (HAM/TSP). The sample comprised PBMCs. V gene TRBV20-1 combines with J gene TRBJ2-5, with a possible D match to TRBD2 (6 bases). The CDR3, as DNA: TGCAGTGCTAGAGATTCACGGAAGACTAGATCAGAGACCCAGTACTTC. This codes for CSARDSRKTRSETQYF.